Presented here are 8 T cell receptor beta chains from one specimen sequenced in a study of shared clonotypes between healthy human individuals. The method was immunoSEQ multiplex PCR; TCRdb's version includes in-frame clones alone and lacks a portion of them. The sample holds 600,000 or so clones; 95% to 98% are singletons and the top ten take approximately 0.33%. Naive CD8 cells were CD45RO-negative, positively selected for CCR7, excluding terminally differentiated effector memory CD45RA+ cells. Sequencing was done on a sample of naive CD8+ T cells sorted from blood. The receptor source for this set is a man aged 25 to 45 in good health.

Details on this clone: Germline and junction disagree at one end, which may indicate a read error. The gene calls are TRBV11-2 and TRBJ2-5, with 10 bases aligning to TRBD1. The CDR3 spans 12 residues. Looked up from germline, CDR1 is SGHAT and CDR2 is FQNNGV. CDR3 in amino acids: CASSKMPGQGNF. The CDR3 DNA follows: TGTGCCAGCAGCAAGATGCCGGGACAGGGGAACTTC.

The chain links TRBV7-2 to TRBJ2-3; TRBD2 agrees at 8 bases. This CDR3 has 18 residues. J was trimmed by 7 bases and V by 5 bases; bases with no gene match: 20. Germline V gene sequence: CDR1 SGHTA, CDR2 FQGNSA. CDR3 coding DNA: TGTGCCAGCAGCCCAGCCGGGGCGGGAGGACTGCCTCGACATACGCAGTATTTT. Encoded protein: CASSPAGAGGLPRHTQYF.

The chain has TRBV28 and TRBJ2-3; no clear D gene. The CDR3 contains 14 residues. Looked up from germline, CDR1 is MDHEN and CDR2 is SYDVKM. Deletions cut 5 bases from V and 0 bases from J, with 9 bases between. The CDR3 is CASSITGSTDTQYF. For the CDR3, the DNA is TGTGCCAGCAGTATAACCGGGAGCACAGATACGCAGTATTTT. The full variable domain, its missing parts supplied by reference TRBV28 and TRBJ2-3, is DVKVTQSSRYLVKRTGEKVFLECVQDMDHENMFWYRQDPGLGLRLIYFSYDVKMKEKGDIPEGYSVSREKKERFSLILESASTNQTSMYLCASSITGSTDTQYFGPGTRLTVL.

This clone was observed once. The chain couples TRBV25-1 to TRBJ2-7, with 11 nucleotides matching TRBD1. V shed 7 bases and J 0 bases; nucleotides not matched to a gene: 5. Germline-derived CDR1 and CDR2 are MGHDK and SYGVNS. The CDR3 runs 15 residues. CDR3 in amino acids: CASTSGTGGSYEQYF. CDR3 nucleotides: TGTGCCAGCACCTCCGGGACAGGGGGCTCCTACGAGCAGTACTTC.

The table lists this clone with a count of one. The rearrangement uses TRBV7-2 and TRBJ2-1; D assignment may be TRBD1 or TRBD2 (8 bases each). The CDR3 consists of 18 residues. Germline V gene lookup returns CDR1 SGHTA and CDR2 FQGNSA. V dropped 3 bases and J dropped 0 bases, with 18 bases sitting between them. DNA for the CDR3: TGTGCCAGCAGCTTGAGGGACAGGACTAGCAGCTCCTACAATGAGCAGTTCTTC. This sequence encodes CASSLRDRTSSSYNEQFF.

This chain links TRBV27 with TRBJ2-7; maybe TRBD2 (5 bases). The CDR3 is 13 amino acids. Germline V gene sequence: CDR1 MNHEY, CDR2 SMNVEV (reference sequence). The V end lost 0 bases, the J end lost 6 bases, and 9 bases lay between the germline ends. The CDR3 loop reads CASSLSLSGEQYF. Written as DNA, the CDR3 is TGTGCCAGCAGTTTATCACTAAGCGGCGAGCAGTACTTC.

The chain has TRBV29-1 and TRBJ2-1; 8 bases map to TRBD2. Unmatched junction bases numbered 14, after V lost 4 bases and J lost 0 bases. Germline-derived CDR1 and CDR2 are SQVTM and ANQGSEA. This CDR3 is built from 18 residues. CDR3 residues: CSVGGLAGPESSYNEQFF. The CDR3 nucleotides read TGCAGCGTTGGTGGGCTAGCGGGTCCAGAGAGCTCCTACAATGAGCAGTTCTTC.

The chain combines TRBV27 with TRBJ2-1, with D perhaps given as TRBD1 or TRBD2 (5 bases each). Trimming took off 7 bases at V and 6 bases at J, with 10 bases between the two ends. Germline CDR1 reads MNHEY; CDR2 reads SMNVEV (reference sequence). This CDR3 spans 12 amino acids. CDR3 amino acids: CASTGQGNEQFF. The CDR3 bases are TGTGCCAGCACGGGGCAGGGCAATGAGCAGTTCTTC.